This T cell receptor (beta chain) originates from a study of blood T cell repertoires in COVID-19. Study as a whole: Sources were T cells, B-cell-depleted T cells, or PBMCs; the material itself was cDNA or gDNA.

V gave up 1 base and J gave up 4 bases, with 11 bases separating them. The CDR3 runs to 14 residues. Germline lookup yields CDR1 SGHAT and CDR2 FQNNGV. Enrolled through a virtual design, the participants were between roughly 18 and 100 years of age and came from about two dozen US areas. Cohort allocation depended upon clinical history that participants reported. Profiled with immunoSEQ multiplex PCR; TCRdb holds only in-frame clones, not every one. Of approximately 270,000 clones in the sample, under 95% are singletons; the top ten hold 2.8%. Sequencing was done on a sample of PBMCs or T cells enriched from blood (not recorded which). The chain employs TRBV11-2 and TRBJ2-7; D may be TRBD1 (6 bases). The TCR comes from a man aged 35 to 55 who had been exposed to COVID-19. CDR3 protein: CASSLGQGGYEQYF. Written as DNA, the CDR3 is TGTGCCAGCAGCTTAGGCCAAGGGGGATACGAGCAGTACTTC.